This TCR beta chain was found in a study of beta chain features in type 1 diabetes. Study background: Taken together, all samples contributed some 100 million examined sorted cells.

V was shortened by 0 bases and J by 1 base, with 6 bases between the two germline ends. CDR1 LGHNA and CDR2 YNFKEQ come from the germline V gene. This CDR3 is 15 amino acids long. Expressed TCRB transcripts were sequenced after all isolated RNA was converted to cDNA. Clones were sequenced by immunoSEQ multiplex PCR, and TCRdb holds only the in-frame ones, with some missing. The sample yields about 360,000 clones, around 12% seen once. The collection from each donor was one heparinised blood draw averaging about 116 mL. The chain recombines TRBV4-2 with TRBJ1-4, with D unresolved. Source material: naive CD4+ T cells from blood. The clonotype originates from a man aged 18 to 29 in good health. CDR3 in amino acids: CASSQDWLTNEKLFF. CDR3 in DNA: TGTGCCAGCAGCCAAGATTGGCTAACTAATGAAAAACTGTTTTTT.